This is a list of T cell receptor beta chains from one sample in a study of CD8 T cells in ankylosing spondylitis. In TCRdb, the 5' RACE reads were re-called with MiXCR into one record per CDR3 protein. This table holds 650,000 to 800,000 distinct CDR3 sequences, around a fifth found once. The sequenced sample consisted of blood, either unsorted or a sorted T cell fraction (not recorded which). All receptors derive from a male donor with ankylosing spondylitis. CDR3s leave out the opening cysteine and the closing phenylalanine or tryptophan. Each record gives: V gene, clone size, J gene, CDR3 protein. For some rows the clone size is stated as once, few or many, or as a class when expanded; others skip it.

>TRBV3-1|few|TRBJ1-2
ASSQGGGYGYT
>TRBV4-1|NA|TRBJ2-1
ASSQGSTSGHNEQF
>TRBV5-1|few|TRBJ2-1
ASRGRALNNEQF
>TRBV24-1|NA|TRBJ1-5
ATSDAFGVRNQPQH
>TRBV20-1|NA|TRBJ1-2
SAQTANYGYT
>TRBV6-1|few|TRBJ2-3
ASIPGVRGDTQY
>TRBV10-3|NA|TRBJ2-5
AIRRSSSGGRETQY
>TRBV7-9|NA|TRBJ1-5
ASSRDRGQQPQH
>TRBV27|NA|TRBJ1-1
ASMGENTEAF
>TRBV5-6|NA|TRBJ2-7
ASSFGIGPDEQY
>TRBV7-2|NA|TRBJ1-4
ASSFLGHEEKLF
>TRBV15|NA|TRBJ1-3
ATSRDRDKSGNTIY
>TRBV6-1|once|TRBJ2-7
ASKTGGLRELGEQY
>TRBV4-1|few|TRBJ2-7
ASSQEGDDSYEQY
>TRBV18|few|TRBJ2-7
ASSPVGGFSYEQY
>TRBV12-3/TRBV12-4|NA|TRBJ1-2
AVTGGGGDGYT
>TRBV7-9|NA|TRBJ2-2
ATHVAGANTGELF
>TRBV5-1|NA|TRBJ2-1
ASILDRGNEQF
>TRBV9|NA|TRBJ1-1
ASSAWTGATMNTEAF
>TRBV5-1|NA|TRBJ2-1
ASSLDIAGAPYNEQF
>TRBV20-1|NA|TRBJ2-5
SARDRASGGANFRETQY
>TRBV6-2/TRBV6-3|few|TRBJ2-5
ASSYFLYGQGDQETQY
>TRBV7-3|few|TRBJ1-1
ASSPDRVDTEAF
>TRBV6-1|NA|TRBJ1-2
ASSSSPLGGAFYGYT
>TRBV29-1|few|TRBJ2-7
SVEVGAGGPYEQY
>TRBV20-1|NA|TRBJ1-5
CAIPRGGRSNQPQH
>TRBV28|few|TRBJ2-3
ASSLSSPTDTQY
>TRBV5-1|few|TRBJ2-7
ASTQGGGQSYEQY
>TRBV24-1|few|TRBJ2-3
ATSANTDTQY
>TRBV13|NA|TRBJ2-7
ASSSEGLAGFYEQY
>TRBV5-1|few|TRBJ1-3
ASSFLPGSGNTIY
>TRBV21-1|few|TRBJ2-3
ASSKCKRGSTDTQY
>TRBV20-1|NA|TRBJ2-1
SARWNEQF
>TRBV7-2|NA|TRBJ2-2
ASSRSGQTNTGELF
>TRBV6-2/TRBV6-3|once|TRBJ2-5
ASTNGVRQY
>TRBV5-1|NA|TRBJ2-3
ASSSGATFTDTQY
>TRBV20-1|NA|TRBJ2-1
SARVAGGRDEQF